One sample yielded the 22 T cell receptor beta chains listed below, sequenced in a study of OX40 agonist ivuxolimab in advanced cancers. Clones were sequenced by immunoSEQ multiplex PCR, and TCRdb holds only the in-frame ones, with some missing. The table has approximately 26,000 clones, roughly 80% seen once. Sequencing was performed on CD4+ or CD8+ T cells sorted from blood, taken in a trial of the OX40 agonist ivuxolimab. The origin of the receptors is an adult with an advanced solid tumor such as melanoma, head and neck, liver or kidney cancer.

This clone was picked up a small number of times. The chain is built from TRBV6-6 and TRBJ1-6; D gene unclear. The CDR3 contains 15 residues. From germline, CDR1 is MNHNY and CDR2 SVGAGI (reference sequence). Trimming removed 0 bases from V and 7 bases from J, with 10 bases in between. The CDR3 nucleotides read TGTGCCAGCAGTTACTCATTTGGGGTAAATTCACCCCTCCACTTT. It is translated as CASSYSFGVNSPLHF.

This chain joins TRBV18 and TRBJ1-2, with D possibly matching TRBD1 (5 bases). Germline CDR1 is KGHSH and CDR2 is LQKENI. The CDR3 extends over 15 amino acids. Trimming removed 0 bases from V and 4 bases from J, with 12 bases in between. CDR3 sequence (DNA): TGTGCCAGCTCACCACCGTCGGCAGGGACCTATGGCTACACCTTC. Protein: CASSPPSAGTYGYTF.

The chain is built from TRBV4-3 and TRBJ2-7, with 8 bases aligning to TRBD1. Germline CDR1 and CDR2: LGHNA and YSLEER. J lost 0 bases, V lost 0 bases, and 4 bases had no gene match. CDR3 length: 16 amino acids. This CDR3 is CASSQDSGQGSYEQYF. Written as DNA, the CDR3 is TGCGCCAGCAGCCAAGATAGTGGACAGGGCTCCTACGAGCAGTACTTC.

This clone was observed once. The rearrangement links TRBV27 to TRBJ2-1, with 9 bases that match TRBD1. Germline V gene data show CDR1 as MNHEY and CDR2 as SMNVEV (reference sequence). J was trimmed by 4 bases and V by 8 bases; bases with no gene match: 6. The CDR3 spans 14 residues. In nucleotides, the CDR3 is TGTGCCAGCGCGGGGGACAGGGTTTACAATGAGCAGTTCTTC. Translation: CASAGDRVYNEQFF.

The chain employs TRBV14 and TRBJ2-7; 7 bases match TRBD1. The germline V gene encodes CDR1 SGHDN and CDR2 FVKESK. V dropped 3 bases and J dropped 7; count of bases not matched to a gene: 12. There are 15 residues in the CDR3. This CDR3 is CASSQRDRPPWEQYF. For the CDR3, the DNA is TGTGCCAGCAGCCAGAGGGACAGACCCCCGTGGGAGCAGTACTTC.

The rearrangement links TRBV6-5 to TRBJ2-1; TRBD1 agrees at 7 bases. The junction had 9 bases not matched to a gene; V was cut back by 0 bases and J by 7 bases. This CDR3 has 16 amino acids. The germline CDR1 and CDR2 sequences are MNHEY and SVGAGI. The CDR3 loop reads CASSYSATGLGNEQFF. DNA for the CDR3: TGTGCCAGCAGTTACTCGGCGACAGGGCTTGGGAATGAGCAGTTCTTC.

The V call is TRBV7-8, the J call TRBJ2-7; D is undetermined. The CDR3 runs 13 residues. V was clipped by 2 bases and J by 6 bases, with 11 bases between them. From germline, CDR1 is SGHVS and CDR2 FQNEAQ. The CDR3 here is CASSLLTVGEQYF. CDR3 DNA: TGTGCCAGCAGCTTATTAACAGTGGGCGAGCAGTACTTC.

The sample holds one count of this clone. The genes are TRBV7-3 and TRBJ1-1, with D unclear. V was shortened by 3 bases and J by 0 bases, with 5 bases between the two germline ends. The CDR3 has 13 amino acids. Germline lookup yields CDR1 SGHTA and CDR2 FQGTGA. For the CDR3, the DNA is TGTGCCAGCAGCTTCCAGCTGAACACTGAAGCTTTCTTT. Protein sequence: CASSFQLNTEAFF.

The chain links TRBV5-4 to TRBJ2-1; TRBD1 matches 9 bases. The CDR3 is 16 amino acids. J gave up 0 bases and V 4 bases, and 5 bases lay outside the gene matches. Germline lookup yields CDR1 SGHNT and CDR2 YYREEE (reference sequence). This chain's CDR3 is CASSAGQGYSYNEQFF. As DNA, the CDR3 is TGTGCCAGCAGCGCCGGACAGGGGTACTCCTACAATGAGCAGTTCTTC.

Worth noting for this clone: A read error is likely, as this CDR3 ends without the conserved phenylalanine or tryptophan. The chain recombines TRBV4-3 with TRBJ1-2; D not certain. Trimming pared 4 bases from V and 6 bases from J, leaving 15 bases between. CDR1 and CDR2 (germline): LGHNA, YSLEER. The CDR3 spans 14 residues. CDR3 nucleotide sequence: TGCGCCAGCAGCCCAACGCGGGGTCAGCATGGCTACACCTCC. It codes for CASSPTRGQHGYTS.

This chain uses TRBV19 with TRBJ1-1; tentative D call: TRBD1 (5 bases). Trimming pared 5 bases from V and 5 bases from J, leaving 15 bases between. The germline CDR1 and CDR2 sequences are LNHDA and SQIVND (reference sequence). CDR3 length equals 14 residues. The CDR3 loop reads CASSLVGGRTEAFF. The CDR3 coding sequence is TGTGCCAGTAGTCTGGTGGGGGGTCGTACTGAAGCTTTCTTT.

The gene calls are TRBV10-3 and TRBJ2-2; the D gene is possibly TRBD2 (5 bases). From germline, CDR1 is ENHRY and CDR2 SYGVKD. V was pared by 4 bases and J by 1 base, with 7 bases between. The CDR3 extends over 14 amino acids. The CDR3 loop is CAISGRGNTGELFF. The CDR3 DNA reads TGTGCCATCAGTGGTCGGGGGAACACCGGGGAGCTGTTTTTT.

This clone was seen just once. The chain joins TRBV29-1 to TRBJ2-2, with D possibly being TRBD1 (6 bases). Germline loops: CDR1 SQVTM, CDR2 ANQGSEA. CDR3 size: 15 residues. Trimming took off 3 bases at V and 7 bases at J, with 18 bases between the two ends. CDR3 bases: TGCAGCGTTGATAGCGTCAGGGGTGGTGTCGGGGAGCTGTTTTTT. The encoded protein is CSVDSVRGGVGELFF.

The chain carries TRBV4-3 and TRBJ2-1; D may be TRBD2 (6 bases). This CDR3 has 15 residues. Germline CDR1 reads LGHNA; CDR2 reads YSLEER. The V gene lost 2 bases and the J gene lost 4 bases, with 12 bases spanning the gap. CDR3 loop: CASSQTVGTYNEQFF. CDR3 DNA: TGCGCCAGCAGCCAAACCGTCGGGACTTACAATGAGCAGTTCTTC.

This CDR3 reads CASGFSGELFF. CDR3 sequence (DNA): TGTGCTAGTGGTTTTTCCGGGGAGCTGTTTTTT. The chain employs TRBV12-5 and TRBJ2-2; D is uncertain. Trimming stripped 3 bases from V and 6 bases from J, with 2 bases between. Germline CDR1 and CDR2: LGHNT and FRNRAP. The CDR3 sequence is 11 residues long. Supplemented by reference TRBV12-5 and TRBJ2-2, the full variable domain reads DARVTQTPRHKVTEMGQEVTMRCQPILGHNTVFWYRQTMMQGLELLAYFRNRAPLDDSGMPKDRFSAEMPDATLATLKIQPSEPRDSAVYFCASGFSGELFFGEGSRLTVL.

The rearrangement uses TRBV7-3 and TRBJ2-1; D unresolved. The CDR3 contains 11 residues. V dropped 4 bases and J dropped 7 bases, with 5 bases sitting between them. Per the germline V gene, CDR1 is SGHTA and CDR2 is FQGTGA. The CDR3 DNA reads TGTGCCAGCAGCTACCAGAATGAGCAGTTCTTC. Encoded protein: CASSYQNEQFF. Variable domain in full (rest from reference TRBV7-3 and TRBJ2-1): GAGVSQTPSNKVTEKGKYVELRCDPISGHTALYWYRQSLGQGPEFLIYFQGTGAADDSGLPNDRFFAVRPEGSVSTLKIQRTERGDSAVYLCASSYQNEQFFGPGTRLTVL.

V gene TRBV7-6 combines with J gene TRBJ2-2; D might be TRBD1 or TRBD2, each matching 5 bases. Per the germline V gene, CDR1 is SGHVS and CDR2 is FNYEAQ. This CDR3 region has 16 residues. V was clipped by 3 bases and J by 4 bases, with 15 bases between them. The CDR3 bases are TGTGCCAGCAGCTTTCTTGCCGAGGGGCGCACCGGGGAGCTGTTTTTT. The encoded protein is CASSFLAEGRTGELFF.

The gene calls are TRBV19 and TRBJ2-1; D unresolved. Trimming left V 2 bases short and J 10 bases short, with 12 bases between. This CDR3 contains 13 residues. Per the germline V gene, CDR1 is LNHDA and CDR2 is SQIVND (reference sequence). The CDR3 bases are TGTGCCAGTAGTATACGTGAGCCTAGGGAGCAGTTCTTC. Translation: CASSIREPREQFF.

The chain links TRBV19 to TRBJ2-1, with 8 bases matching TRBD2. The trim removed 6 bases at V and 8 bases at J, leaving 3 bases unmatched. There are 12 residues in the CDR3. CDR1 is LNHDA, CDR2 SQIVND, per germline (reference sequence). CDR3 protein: CASSRGGYEQFF. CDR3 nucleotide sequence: TGTGCCAGTAGCCGGGGGGGTTATGAGCAGTTCTTC.

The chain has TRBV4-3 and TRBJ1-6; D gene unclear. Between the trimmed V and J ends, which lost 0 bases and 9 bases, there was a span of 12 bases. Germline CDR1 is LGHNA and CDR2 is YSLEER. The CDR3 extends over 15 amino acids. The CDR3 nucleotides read TGCGCCAGCAGCCAAGAGACGGGCAGAGGTTCACCCCTCCACTTT. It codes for CASSQETGRGSPLHF.

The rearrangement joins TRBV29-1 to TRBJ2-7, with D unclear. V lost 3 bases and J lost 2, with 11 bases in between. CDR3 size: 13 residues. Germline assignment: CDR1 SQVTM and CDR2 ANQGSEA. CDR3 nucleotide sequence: TGCAGCGTTGATGGGCCAGGAGCCTACGAGCAGTACTTC. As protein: CSVDGPGAYEQYF.

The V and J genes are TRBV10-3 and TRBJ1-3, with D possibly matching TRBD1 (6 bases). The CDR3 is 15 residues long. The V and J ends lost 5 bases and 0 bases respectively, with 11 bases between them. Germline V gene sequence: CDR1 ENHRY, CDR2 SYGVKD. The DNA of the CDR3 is TGTGCCATCAGTAGGGACAAGGCCTCTGGAAACACCATATATTTT. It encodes CAISRDKASGNTIYF.